This TCR beta chain is from a study of T cell changes during pregnancy in multiple sclerosis. This clone occurred a few times. Profiled with immunoSEQ multiplex PCR; TCRdb holds only in-frame clones, not every one. The table has roughly 45,000 clones, 75% to 95% seen once. V was clipped by 1 base and J by 5 bases; unmatched bases: 4. The CDR3 has 14 residues. Per the germline V gene, CDR1 is LGHNT and CDR2 is FRNRAP. The receptor comes from a female donor with multiple sclerosis, enrolled in a pregnancy study. The chain joins TRBV12-5 to TRBJ1-1; 7 bases align to TRBD1. This specimen was CD8+ T cells from peripheral blood mononuclear cells, taken after pregnancy. The DNA of the CDR3 is TGTGCTAGTGGTTTGGGAATGACAGGGACTGAAGCTTTCTTT. Translated, it gives CASGLGMTGTEAFF.